This TCR beta chain came from a study of blood T cells in healthy people across ages. This clonotype has ten or more counts. The second PCR ran about 6 to 11 cycles with a sample-barcoded 5' primer and J-beta primers. Every cDNA molecule bore a tag from a template-switch adaptor containing 12 random nucleotides. A single record per CDR3 protein comes from TCRdb applying MiXCR to the 5' RACE reads. Of around 990,000 distinct CDR3 sequences detected, around two fifths appear once; the ten largest clones hold over 10%. The clonotype was recovered from a man aged 18 to 29 in good health. The specimen sequenced was blood.

CDR3 in amino acids: CSVGYRGTYNEQFF. CDR3 bases: TGCAGCGTTGGTTACAGGGGTACCTACAATGAGCAGTTCTTC. The V and J genes are TRBV29-1 and TRBJ2-1; 7 bases map to TRBD1. The germline V gene encodes CDR1 SQVTM and CDR2 ANQGSEA. Trimming at V came to 4 bases and at J to 2 bases, leaving 5 bases not matched to a gene. The CDR3 loop spans 14 amino acids.